What follows are 3 T cell receptor beta chains derived from one specimen sequenced in a study of T cell responses to AZD1222 COVID-19 vaccine. Using immunoSEQ multiplex PCR, the repertoire was profiled, and TCRdb retains in-frame clones only, with some absent. The sample holds under 130,000 clones, 90% seen once. The sample in question was peripheral blood, obtained on day 0 of AZD1222 vaccination. The receptors derive from an adult in good health.

The V and J genes are TRBV19 and TRBJ2-7; 7 nucleotides match TRBD1. The CDR3 is 14 residues long. The germline gives CDR1 LNHDA, CDR2 SQIVND (reference sequence). V dropped 3 bases and J dropped 3; count of bases not matched to a gene: 5. This CDR3 reads CASSIGRQGYEQYF. DNA of the CDR3: TGTGCCAGTAGTATTGGTCGACAGGGCTACGAGCAGTACTTC.

V usage is TRBV5-8 and J usage is TRBJ1-2; maybe TRBD1 (6 bases). The V end was cut by 4 bases, the J end by 3 bases, with 10 bases between. Germline-derived CDR1 and CDR2 are SGHTS and YDEGEE. The CDR3 runs to 13 residues. This CDR3 is CASSPDSDYGYTF. Here the CDR3 DNA reads TGTGCCAGCAGCCCGGACAGCGACTATGGCTACACCTTC.

The V call is TRBV2, the J call TRBJ1-2; 7 bases align to TRBD1. The CDR3 is 14 residues long. V lost 8 bases, J lost 5 bases, and 11 bases stayed unmatched. Germline V lookup: CDR1 SNHLY, CDR2 FYNNEI. The CDR3 DNA is TGTGCCAGCGGGGGAAACAGGGGTGGATATGGCTACACCTTC. Translating it yields CASGGNRGGYGYTF.